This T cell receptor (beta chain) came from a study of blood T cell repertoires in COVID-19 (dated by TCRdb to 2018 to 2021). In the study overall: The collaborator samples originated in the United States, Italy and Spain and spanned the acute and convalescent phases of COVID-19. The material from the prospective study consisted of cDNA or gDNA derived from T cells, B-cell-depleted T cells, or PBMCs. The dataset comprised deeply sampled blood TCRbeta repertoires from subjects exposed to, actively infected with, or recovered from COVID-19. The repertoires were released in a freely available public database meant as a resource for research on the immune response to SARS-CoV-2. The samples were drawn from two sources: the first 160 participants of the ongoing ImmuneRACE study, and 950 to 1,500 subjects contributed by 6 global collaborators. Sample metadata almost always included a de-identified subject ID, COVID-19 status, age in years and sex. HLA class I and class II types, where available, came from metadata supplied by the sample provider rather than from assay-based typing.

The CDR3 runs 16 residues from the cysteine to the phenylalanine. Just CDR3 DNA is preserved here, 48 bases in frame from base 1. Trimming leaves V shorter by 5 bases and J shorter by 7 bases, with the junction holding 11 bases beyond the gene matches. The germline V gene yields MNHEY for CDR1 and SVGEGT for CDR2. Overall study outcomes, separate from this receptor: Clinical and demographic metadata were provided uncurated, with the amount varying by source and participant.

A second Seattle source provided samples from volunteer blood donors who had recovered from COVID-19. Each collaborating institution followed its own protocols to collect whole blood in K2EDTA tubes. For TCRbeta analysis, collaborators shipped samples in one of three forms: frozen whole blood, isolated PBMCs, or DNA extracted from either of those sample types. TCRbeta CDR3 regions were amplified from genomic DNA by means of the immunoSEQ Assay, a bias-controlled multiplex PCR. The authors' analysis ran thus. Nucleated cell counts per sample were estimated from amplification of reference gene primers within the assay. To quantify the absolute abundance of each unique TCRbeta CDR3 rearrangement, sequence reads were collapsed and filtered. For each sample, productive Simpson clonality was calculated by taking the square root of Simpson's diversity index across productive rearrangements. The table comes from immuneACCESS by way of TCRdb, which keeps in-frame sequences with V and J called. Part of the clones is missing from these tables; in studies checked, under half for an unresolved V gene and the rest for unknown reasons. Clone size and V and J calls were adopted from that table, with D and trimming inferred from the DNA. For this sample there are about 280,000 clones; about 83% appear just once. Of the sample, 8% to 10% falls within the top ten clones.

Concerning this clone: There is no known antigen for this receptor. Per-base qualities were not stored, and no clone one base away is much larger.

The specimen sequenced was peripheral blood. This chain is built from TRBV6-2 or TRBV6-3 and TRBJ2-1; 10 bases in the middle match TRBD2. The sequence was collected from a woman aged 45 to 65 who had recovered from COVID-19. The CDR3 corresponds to CASSPPAGGYGNEQFF. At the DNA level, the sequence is TGTGCCAGCAGTCCACCAGCGGGAGGGTATGGGAATGAGCAGTTCTTC.